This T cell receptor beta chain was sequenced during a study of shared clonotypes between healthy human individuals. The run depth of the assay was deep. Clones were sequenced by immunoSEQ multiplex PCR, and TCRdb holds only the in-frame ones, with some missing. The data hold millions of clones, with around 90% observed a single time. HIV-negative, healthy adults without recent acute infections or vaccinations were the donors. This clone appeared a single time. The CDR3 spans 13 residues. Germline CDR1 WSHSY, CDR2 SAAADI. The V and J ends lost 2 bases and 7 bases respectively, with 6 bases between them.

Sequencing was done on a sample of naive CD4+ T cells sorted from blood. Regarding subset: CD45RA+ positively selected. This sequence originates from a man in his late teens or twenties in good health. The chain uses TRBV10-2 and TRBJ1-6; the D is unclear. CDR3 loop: CASSEPVNSPLHF. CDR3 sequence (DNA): TGCGCCAGCAGTGAGCCCGTGAATTCACCCCTCCACTTT.